The source of this T cell receptor beta chain is a study of T cell repertoires in cytomegalovirus infection. Looking at the study overall: From public TCR beta signatures came an indication of both CMV infection and matching HLA type. Study observations and caveats: The study identified carriers of CMV plus the relevant HLA from cumulative public TCR beta family frequency. The ex vivo response was dominated by HLA-C-restricted CMV-specific TCR beta clonotypes.

MiXCR was run by TCRdb on the reads, yielding one entry per CDR3 protein. The sample records about 490,000 distinct CDR3 sequences, about 10% being singletons. Turning to this clonotype: Its antigen is unknown.

The J segment lost 4 bases and the V segment lost 5 bases, leaving 3 bases of the junction unmatched. The CDR3 has 13 residues. V usage is TRBV12-3 or TRBV12-4 and J usage is TRBJ1-2; 8 nucleotides line up with TRBD1. This receptor was taken from a human donor in good health (CMV status not recorded). Some clones in this sample may be carry-over from other donors' samples. The sequencing input was PBMCs. CDR3: CASSKDRGYGYTF. CDR3 nucleotides: TGTGCCAGCAGTAAAGACAGGGGCTATGGCTACACCTTC.